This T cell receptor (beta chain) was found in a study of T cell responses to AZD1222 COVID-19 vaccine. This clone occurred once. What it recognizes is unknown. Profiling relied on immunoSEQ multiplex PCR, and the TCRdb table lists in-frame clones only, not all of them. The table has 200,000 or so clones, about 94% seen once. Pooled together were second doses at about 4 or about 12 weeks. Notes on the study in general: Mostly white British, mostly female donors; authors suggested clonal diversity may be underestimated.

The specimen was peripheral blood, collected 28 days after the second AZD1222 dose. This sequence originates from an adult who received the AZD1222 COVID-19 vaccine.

In nucleotides, the CDR3 is TGCGCCAGCGGCGGGATTGGGGGCCTGGAGACCCAGTACTTC. Translation gives CASGGIGGLETQYF. This chain joins TRBV5-1 and TRBJ2-5; D possibly uses TRBD1 or TRBD2 (6 bases each). CDR3 length: 14 residues. Trimming cost V 7 bases and J 5 bases, with 18 bases left between them. CDR1 and CDR2 (germline): SGHRS, YFSETQ.